A selection of T cell receptor beta chains follows, all from one sample in a study of beta chain features in type 1 diabetes. Only in-frame clones appear in the TCRdb table, and some are missing; sequencing was by immunoSEQ multiplex PCR. The sample lists 450,000 or so clones; 11% were seen once. Material: naive CD4+ T cells from blood. Source of these receptors: a woman younger than 35 in good health. Both conserved end residues are part of each CDR3. D genes are given only for firm matches. Clone size is not always given. Where it is, it says once, few, many or a class for expanded clones.

d_gene	len	abundance	v_gene	j_gene	CDR3aa	CDR3nt
-	16	-	TRBV5-1	TRBJ2-5	CASSLGLGTLQETQYF	TGCGCCAGCAGCTTGGGCCTCGGGACACTCCAAGAGACCCAGTACTTC
TRBD2	14	-	TRBV6-6	TRBJ2-7	CASSYKAGESEQYF	TGTGCCAGCAGTTACAAAGCGGGAGAAAGCGAGCAGTACTTC
-	13	many	TRBV13	TRBJ2-7	CASRWGQGYEQYF	TGTGCCAGCAGATGGGGGCAGGGCTACGAGCAGTACTTC
-	15	-	TRBV5-1	TRBJ1-2	CASSLWEYSPLGYTF	TGCGCCAGCAGCTTGTGGGAATACAGTCCCCTTGGCTACACCTTC
TRBD1	15	-	TRBV5-8	TRBJ1-2	CASSLRDRANYGYTF	TGTGCCAGCAGCCTCCGGGACAGAGCTAACTATGGCTACACCTTC
-	14	few	TRBV5-1	TRBJ2-5	CASSSAGSGETQYF	TGCGCCAGCAGCTCGGCCGGGAGTGGTGAGACCCAGTACTTC
TRBD1	14	few	TRBV7-2	TRBJ2-2	CAITRTGGTGELFF	TGTGCCATAACCCGGACAGGGGGCACCGGGGAGCTGTTTTTT
-	11	-	TRBV5-1	TRBJ1-1	CASSEFTEAFF	TGCGCCAGCAGCGAATTCACTGAAGCTTTCTTT
-	17	-	TRBV4-3	TRBJ1-6	CASSQSDRSSYNSPLHF	TGCGCCAGCAGCCAGAGTGACAGGAGCTCCTATAATTCACCCCTCCACTTT
-	10	few	TRBV2	TRBJ2-7	CASTRGEQYF	TGTGCCAGCACCCGTGGCGAGCAGTACTTC
TRBD1	14	-	TRBV15	TRBJ1-2	CATSRDLTGDGYTF	TGTGCCACCAGCAGAGATCTGACAGGGGATGGCTACACCTTC
-	13	few	TRBV7-3	TRBJ2-3	CASSLATTDTQYF	TGTGCCAGCAGCTTGGCTACCACAGATACGCAGTATTTT
-	16	few	TRBV9	TRBJ2-3	CASSVVPSVPGDTQYF	TGTGCCAGCAGCGTAGTCCCGAGCGTCCCGGGAGATACGCAGTATTTT
-	13	-	TRBV19	TRBJ1-1	CASSRTVNTEAFF	TGTGCCAGTAGTCGAACAGTGAACACTGAAGCTTTCTTT
-	13	few	TRBV25-1	TRBJ1-2	CASSEHGHYGYTF	TGTGCCAGCAGTGAACACGGCCACTATGGCTACACCTTC
-	13	few	TRBV28	TRBJ1-2	CASSTPYFSGYTF	TGTGCCAGCAGTACGCCCTATTTTTCTGGCTACACCTTC
-	13	few	TRBV28	TRBJ2-1	CASSSVRYNEQFF	TGTGCCAGCAGTTCGGTAAGGTACAATGAGCAGTTCTTC
-	13	few	TRBV7-2	TRBJ2-3	CASSLRGADTQYF	TGTGCCAGCAGCTTAAGAGGCGCAGATACGCAGTATTTT
-	14	-	TRBV2	TRBJ2-4	CASSDGGAKNIQYF	TGTGCCAGCAGTGACGGGGGAGCCAAAAACATTCAGTACTTC
TRBD2	17	-	TRBV7-2	TRBJ2-3	CASSLIALAGHPGTQYF	TGTGCCAGCAGCTTAATAGCCCTAGCGGGACATCCGGGTACGCAGTATTTT
TRBD2	15	-	TRBV30	TRBJ2-3	CAYVGREGRADTQYF	TGTGCCTACGTAGGGCGGGAGGGCCGAGCAGATACGCAGTATTTT
-	13	few	TRBV27	TRBJ1-6	CASQGSYRGPLHF	TGTGCCAGCCAGGGGTCCTACCGAGGCCCCCTCCACTTT
-	15	-	TRBV15	TRBJ2-5	CATSRDMKRRETQYF	TGTGCCACCAGCAGAGATATGAAGCGGAGGGAGACCCAGTACTTC
-	14	few	TRBV4-3	TRBJ1-5	CASSQDYSNQPQHF	TGCGCCAGCAGCCAAGATTATAGCAATCAGCCCCAGCATTTT
TRBD1	15	-	TRBV19	TRBJ1-5	CASSTGTGVDQPQHF	TGTGCCAGTAGTACCGGGACAGGGGTCGACCAGCCCCAGCATTTT
-	15	-	TRBV4-2	TRBJ2-1	CASSQDTGSWDEQFF	TGTGCCAGCAGTCAAGATACAGGGAGTTGGGATGAGCAGTTCTTC
TRBD2	12	few	TRBV5-1	TRBJ2-5	CASKAGKETQYF	TGCGCCAGCAAAGCGGGGAAAGAGACCCAGTACTTC
-	19	-	TRBV7-2	TRBJ2-1	CASSLTGSSPWSSYNEQFF	TGTGCCAGCAGTCTTACGGGTAGTTCCCCTTGGAGCTCCTACAATGAGCAGTTCTTC
TRBD2	17	-	TRBV4-3	TRBJ2-3	CASSQDVASGATDTQYF	TGCGCCAGCAGCCAAGATGTGGCTAGCGGGGCCACAGATACGCAGTATTTT
-	14	few	TRBV6-5	TRBJ1-5	CASSYRGTGQPQHF	TGTGCCAGCAGTTACAGGGGAACGGGTCAGCCCCAGCATTTT
-	14	-	TRBV28	TRBJ1-1	CASIKGRRGAEAFF	TGTGCCAGCATCAAAGGGAGGAGGGGAGCTGAAGCTTTCTTT
-	15	-	TRBV7-9	TRBJ2-1	CASSFRGASHNEQFF	TGTGCCAGCAGCTTTCGGGGGGCTAGCCACAATGAGCAGTTCTTC
TRBD1	13	-	TRBV29-1	TRBJ1-2	CSVQDRGTYGYTF	TGCAGCGTACAGGACAGGGGCACCTATGGCTACACCTTC
-	13	-	TRBV18	TRBJ2-1	CASSPRSAGEQFF	TGTGCCAGCTCACCTAGGTCTGCTGGGGAGCAGTTCTTC
TRBD1	15	few	TRBV7-3	TRBJ2-7	CASSFTGGVSYEQYF	TGTGCCAGCAGCTTCACAGGGGGTGTCTCCTACGAGCAGTACTTC
-	13	few	TRBV5-1	TRBJ2-5	CASSDRYQETQYF	TGCGCCAGCAGCGACAGGTACCAAGAGACCCAGTACTTC
-	12	-	TRBV28	TRBJ1-6	CASSRPNSPLHF	TGTGCCAGCAGTCGGCCTAATTCACCCCTCCACTTT
TRBD2	18	-	TRBV7-2	TRBJ2-7	CASSTRTSGSTSTYEQYF	TGTGCCAGCAGCACCCGGACTAGCGGGAGCACCTCTACCTACGAGCAGTACTTC
-	14	-	TRBV5-1	TRBJ2-1	CASSLPTDYNEQFF	TGCGCCAGCAGCTTGCCGACAGATTACAATGAGCAGTTCTTC
-	14	few	TRBV7-9	TRBJ2-6	CASSFNSGANVLTF	TGTGCCAGCAGCTTTAACTCTGGGGCCAACGTCCTGACTTTC
-	13	few	TRBV12-5	TRBJ2-1	CASAPGAVSEQFF	TGTGCTAGTGCCCCGGGAGCGGTAAGTGAGCAGTTCTTC
-	19	-	TRBV7-2	TRBJ2-5	CASSLAPKGSWGPQETQYF	TGTGCCAGCAGCTTAGCCCCGAAGGGATCATGGGGACCGCAGGAGACCCAGTACTTC
-	12	few	TRBV7-9	TRBJ2-4	CASSLAKNIQYF	TGTGCCAGCAGTCTAGCCAAAAACATTCAGTACTTC
TRBD1	19	-	TRBV15	TRBJ2-6	CATSRDKRTGFSGANVLTF	TGTGCCACCAGCAGAGATAAGAGGACAGGGTTCTCTGGGGCCAACGTCCTGACTTTC
TRBD1	12	few	TRBV29-1	TRBJ1-1	CSSGQLITEAFF	TGCAGCTCGGGACAGCTGATCACTGAAGCTTTCTTT